Listed here are 8 T cell receptor beta chains from one sample, sequenced in a study of cytomegalovirus exposure and HLA in healthy donors. This PCR relied on a set of 60 Vbeta primers and 13 Jbeta primers. The method was immunoSEQ multiplex PCR; TCRdb's version includes in-frame clones alone and lacks a portion of them. The sample records around 100,000 clones, just under 75% being singletons. The sequencing input was PBMCs. The receptors here all came from a man in his fifties or sixties in good health and CMV-seropositive.

J is TRBJ1-1 and V is TRBV4-2; D gene uncertain. Deletions cut 6 bases from V and 4 bases from J, with 12 bases between. The germline V gene has CDR1 LGHNA and CDR2 YNFKEQ. This CDR3 is 13 amino acids long. The chain's CDR3 is CASRDGVSTEAFF. Here the CDR3 DNA reads TGTGCCAGCAGAGACGGGGTGAGCACTGAAGCTTTCTTT.

The chain is built from TRBV5-4 and TRBJ2-1; 10 nucleotides match TRBD2. V shed 3 bases and J 8 bases; nucleotides not matched to a gene: 2. The CDR3 runs 13 residues. Germline V gives CDR1 SGHNT, CDR2 YYREEE (reference sequence). CDR3 nucleotides: TGTGCCAGCAGCTGGCTAGCGGGGGATGAGCAGTTCTTC. It translates to CASSWLAGDEQFF.

This sequence joins TRBV7-8 and TRBJ2-2, with 10 bases aligning to TRBD2. The CDR3 is 18 amino acids. From germline, CDR1 is SGHVS and CDR2 FQNEAQ. The trim removed 5 bases at V and 2 bases at J, leaving 11 bases unmatched. The CDR3 DNA sequence: TGTGCCAGCAGCCCGGACGAGGGACTAGCGACCAACACCGGGGAGCTGTTTTTT. Its translation is CASSPDEGLATNTGELFF.

The rearrangement links TRBV7-3 to TRBJ2-5, with D perhaps TRBD2 (5 bases). Germline CDR1 is SGHTA and CDR2 is FQGTGA. Trimming stripped 2 bases from V and 0 bases from J, with 13 bases between. The CDR3 runs 16 residues. This CDR3 reads CASSLGLRGYQETQYF. DNA for the CDR3: TGTGCCAGCAGCTTAGGCCTTAGAGGGTACCAAGAGACCCAGTACTTC. Full variable domain (outside the CDR3, taken from reference TRBV7-3 and TRBJ2-5): GAGVSQTPSNKVTEKGKYVELRCDPISGHTALYWYRQSLGQGPEFLIYFQGTGAADDSGLPNDRFFAVRPEGSVSTLKIQRTERGDSAVYLCASSLGLRGYQETQYFGPGTRLLVL.

The chain has TRBV5-4 and TRBJ2-5; TRBD2 agrees at 11 bases. The V gene's germline CDR1 is SGHNT and CDR2 YYREEE (reference sequence). Germline trimming cut 6 bases from V and 5 bases from J; bases unmatched to any gene: 12. The CDR3 extends over 16 amino acids. CDR3 sequence: CASTPVGTSGRETQYF. CDR3 nucleotides: TGTGCCAGCACCCCGGTCGGGACTAGCGGTAGGGAGACCCAGTACTTC. Complete variable domain (other parts from reference TRBV5-4 and TRBJ2-5): ETGVTQSPTHLIKTRGQQVTLRCSSQSGHNTVSWYQQALGQGPQFIFQYYREEENGRGNFPPRFSGLQFPNYSSELNVNALELDDSALYLCASTPVGTSGRETQYFGPGTRLLVL.

The chain joins TRBV7-9 to TRBJ2-1, with 7 bases matching TRBD2. Germline loops: CDR1 SEHNR, CDR2 FQNEAQ (reference sequence). There are 15 residues in the CDR3. After removal of 3 bases from V and 1 base from J, the junction contained 3 bases not matched to a gene. The CDR3 region has the DNA TGTGCCAGCAGCTTCGTCGGGGGGTCCTACAATGAGCAGTTCTTC. This gives the protein CASSFVGGSYNEQFF.

The chain links TRBV12-5 to TRBJ2-1; D is perhaps TRBD1 (5 bases). The germline V and J ends were trimmed by 3 bases and 0 bases, with 9 bases remaining between them. Germline lookup yields CDR1 LGHNT and CDR2 FRNRAP. This CDR3 spans 15 amino acids. CDR3: CASGFDSGSYNEQFF. The CDR3 region has the DNA TGTGCTAGTGGTTTCGACAGTGGCTCCTACAATGAGCAGTTCTTC.

The chain uses TRBV5-1 and TRBJ2-1, with TRBD2 identical over 11 bases. This CDR3 is 15 amino acids long. From germline, CDR1 is SGHRS and CDR2 YFSETQ. Trimming removed 3 bases from V and 4 bases from J; junction bases left unmatched: 3. In DNA, the CDR3 is TGCGCCAGCAGCTCGACTAGCGGGGCTTACAATGAGCAGTTCTTC. The encoded protein is CASSSTSGAYNEQFF.